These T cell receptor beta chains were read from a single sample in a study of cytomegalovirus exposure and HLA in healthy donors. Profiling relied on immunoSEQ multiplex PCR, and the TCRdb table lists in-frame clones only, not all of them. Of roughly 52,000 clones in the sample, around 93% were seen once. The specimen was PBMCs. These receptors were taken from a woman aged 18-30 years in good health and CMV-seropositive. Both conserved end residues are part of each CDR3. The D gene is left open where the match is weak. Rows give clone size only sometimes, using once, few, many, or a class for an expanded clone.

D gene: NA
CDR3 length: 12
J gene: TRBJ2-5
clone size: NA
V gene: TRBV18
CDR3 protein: CASSPGPETQYF
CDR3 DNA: TGTGCCAGCTCACCAGGCCCAGAGACCCAGTACTTC

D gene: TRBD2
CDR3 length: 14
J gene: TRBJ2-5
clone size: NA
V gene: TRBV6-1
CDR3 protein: CASSVTSGGETQYF
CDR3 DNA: TGTGCCAGCAGTGTGACTAGCGGGGGTGAGACCCAGTACTTC

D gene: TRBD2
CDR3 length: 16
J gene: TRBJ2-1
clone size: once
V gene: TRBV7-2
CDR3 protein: CASTLGGGLAGNEQFF
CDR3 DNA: TGTGCCAGCACCCTCGGAGGGGGACTAGCGGGAAATGAGCAGTTCTTC

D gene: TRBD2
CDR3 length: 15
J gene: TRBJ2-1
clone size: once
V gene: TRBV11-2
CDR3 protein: CASSLTSGGADEQFF
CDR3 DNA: TGTGCCAGCAGCCTGACTAGCGGGGGGGCCGATGAGCAGTTCTTC

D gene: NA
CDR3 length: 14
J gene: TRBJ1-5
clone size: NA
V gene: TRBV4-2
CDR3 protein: CASSQTGFRQPQHF
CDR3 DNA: TGTGCCAGCAGCCAAACAGGTTTTAGACAGCCCCAGCATTTT

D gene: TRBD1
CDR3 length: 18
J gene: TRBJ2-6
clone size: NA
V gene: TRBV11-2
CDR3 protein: CASSLRRQGPGGANVLTF
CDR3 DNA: TGTGCCAGCAGCTTGAGGCGACAGGGCCCCGGGGGGGCCAACGTCCTGACTTTC

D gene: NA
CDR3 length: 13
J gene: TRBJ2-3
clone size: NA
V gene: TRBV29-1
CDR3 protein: CSVVPGLTDTQYF
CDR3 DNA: TGCAGCGTCGTCCCAGGCCTTACAGATACGCAGTATTTT

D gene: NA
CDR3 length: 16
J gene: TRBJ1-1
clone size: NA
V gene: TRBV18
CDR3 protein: CASSPLGHGGNTEAFF
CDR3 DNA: TGTGCCAGCTCACCACTCGGACATGGTGGGAACACTGAAGCTTTCTTT

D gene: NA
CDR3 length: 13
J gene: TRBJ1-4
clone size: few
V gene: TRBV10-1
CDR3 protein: CASRTSGNEKLFF
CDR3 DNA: TGCGCCAGCCGAACGTCCGGGAATGAAAAACTGTTTTTT

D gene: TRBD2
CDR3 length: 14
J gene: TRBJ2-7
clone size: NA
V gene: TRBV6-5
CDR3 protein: CASSPSGAGYEQYF
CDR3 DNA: TGTGCCAGCAGCCCTAGCGGGGCGGGCTACGAGCAGTACTTC

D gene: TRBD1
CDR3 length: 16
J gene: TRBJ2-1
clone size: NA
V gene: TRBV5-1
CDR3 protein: CASSLYGTGTYNEQFF
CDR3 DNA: TGCGCCAGCAGCCTATACGGGACAGGGACCTACAATGAGCAGTTCTTC

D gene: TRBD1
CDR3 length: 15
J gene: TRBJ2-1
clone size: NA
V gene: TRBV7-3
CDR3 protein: CASSFDRGVYNEQFF
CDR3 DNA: TGTGCCAGCAGCTTCGACAGGGGTGTTTACAATGAGCAGTTCTTC

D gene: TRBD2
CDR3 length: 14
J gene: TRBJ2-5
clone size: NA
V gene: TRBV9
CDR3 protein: CASSVTSVPETQYF
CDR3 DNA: TGTGCCAGCAGCGTCACTAGCGTCCCGGAGACCCAGTACTTC

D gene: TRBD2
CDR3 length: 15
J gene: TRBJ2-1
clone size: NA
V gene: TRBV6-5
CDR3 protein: CASSYSGTSSNEQFF
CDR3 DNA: TGTGCCAGCAGTTACTCAGGGACTAGCTCCAATGAGCAGTTCTTC

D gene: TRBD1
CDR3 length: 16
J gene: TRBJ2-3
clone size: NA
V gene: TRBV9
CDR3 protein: CASSVYAGQGIDTQYF
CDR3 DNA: TGTGCCAGCAGCGTATACGCCGGACAGGGAATAGATACGCAGTATTTT

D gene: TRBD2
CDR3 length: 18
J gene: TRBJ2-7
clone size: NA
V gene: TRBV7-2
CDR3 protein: CASSLITGGGRGFMEQYF
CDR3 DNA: TGTGCCAGCAGCTTAATAACTGGCGGGGGGCGGGGGTTCATGGAGCAGTACTTC

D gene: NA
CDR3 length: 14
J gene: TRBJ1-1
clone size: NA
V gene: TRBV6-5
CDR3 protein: CASRQRLGVTEAFF
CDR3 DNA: TGTGCCAGCAGGCAAAGGTTGGGAGTCACTGAAGCTTTCTTT

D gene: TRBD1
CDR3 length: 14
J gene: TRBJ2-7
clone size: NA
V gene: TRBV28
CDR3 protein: CASRAGTGAYEQYF
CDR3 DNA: TGTGCCAGCAGAGCCGGGACAGGGGCCTACGAGCAGTACTTC

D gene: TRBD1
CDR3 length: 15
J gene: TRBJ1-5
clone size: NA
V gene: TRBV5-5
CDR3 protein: CASSQTGSVNQPQHF
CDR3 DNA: TGTGCCAGCAGCCAGACAGGGTCGGTCAATCAGCCCCAGCATTTT

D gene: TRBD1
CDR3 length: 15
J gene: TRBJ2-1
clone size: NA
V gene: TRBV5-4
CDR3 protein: CASSFRDRAFNEQFF
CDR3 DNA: TGTGCCAGCAGCTTCCGGGACAGGGCTTTTAATGAGCAGTTCTTC

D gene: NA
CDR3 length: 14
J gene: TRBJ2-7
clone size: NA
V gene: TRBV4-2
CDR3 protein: CASSQPDSSYEQYF
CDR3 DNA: TGTGCCAGCAGCCAACCCGACAGCTCCTACGAGCAGTACTTC

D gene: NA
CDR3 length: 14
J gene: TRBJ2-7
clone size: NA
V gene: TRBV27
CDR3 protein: CAIKQGGFAHEQYF
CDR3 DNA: TGTGCCATCAAACAGGGTGGCTTCGCTCACGAGCAGTACTTC

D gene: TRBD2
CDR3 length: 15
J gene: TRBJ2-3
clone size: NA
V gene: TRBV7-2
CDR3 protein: CASRGLSGGTDTQYF
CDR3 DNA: TGTGCCAGCAGGGGACTAAGCGGGGGTACAGATACGCAGTATTTT

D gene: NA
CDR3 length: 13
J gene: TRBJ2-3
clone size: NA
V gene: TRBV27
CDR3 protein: CASSSEITDTQYF
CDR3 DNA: TGTGCCAGCAGTTCGGAGATCACAGATACGCAGTATTTT

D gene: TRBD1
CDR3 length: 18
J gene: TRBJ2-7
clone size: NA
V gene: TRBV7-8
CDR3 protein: CASSLGGYGQGGTYEQYF
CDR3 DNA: TGTGCCAGCAGCTTAGGGGGATATGGACAGGGGGGTACCTACGAGCAGTACTTC

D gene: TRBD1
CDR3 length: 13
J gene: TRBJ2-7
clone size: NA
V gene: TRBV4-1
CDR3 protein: CASSQTGTYEQYF
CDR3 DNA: TGCGCCAGCAGCCAGACAGGGACCTACGAGCAGTACTTC

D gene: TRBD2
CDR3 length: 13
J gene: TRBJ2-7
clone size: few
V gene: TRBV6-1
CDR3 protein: CASSRTSFYEQYF
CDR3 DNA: TGTGCCAGCTCCCGGACTAGCTTCTACGAGCAGTACTTC

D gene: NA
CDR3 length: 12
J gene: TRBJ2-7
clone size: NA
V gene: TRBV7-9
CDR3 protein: CASSLTTYEQYF
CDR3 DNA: TGTGCCAGCAGCCTAACCACCTACGAGCAGTACTTC

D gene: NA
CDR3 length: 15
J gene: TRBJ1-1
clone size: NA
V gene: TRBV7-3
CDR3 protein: CASSLAGQLNTEAFF
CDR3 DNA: TGTGCCAGCAGCTTAGCTGGACAGTTGAACACTGAAGCTTTCTTT

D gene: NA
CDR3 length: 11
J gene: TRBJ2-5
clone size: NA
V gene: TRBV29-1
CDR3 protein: CSFLPGETQYF
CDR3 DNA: TGCAGCTTCCTTCCGGGAGAGACCCAGTACTTC

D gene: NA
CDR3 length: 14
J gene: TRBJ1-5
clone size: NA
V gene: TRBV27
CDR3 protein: CASSWSFRSQPQHF
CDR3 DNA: TGTGCCAGCAGTTGGTCATTTCGGTCTCAGCCCCAGCATTTT

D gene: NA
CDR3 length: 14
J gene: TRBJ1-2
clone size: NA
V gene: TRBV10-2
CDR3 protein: CASSEVRDNYGYTF
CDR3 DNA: TGCGCCAGCAGTGAGGTTCGGGATAACTATGGCTACACCTTC

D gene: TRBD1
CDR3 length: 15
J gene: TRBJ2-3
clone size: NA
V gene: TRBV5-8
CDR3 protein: CASSSRQGATDTQYF
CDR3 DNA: TGTGCCAGCAGCTCCCGACAGGGGGCGACAGATACGCAGTATTTT

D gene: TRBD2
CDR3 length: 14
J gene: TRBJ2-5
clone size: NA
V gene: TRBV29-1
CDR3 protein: CSVGSGQGQETQYF
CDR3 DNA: TGCAGCGTCGGTAGCGGGCAGGGACAAGAGACCCAGTACTTC

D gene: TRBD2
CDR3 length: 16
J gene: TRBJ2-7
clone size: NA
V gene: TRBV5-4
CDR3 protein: CASSSKLAGKTYEQYF
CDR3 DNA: TGTGCCAGCAGCTCTAAACTAGCGGGGAAAACCTACGAGCAGTACTTC

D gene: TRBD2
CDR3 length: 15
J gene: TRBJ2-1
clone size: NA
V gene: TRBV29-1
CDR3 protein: CSVEEMRGARNEQFF
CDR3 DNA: TGCAGCGTTGAAGAGATGCGGGGGGCACGCAATGAGCAGTTCTTC

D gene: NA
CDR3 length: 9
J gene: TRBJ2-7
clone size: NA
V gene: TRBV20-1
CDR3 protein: CRKNGEQYF
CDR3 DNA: TGCAGAAAGAACGGCGAGCAGTACTTC

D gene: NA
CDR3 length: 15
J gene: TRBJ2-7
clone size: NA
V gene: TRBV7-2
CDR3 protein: CASSPPGLAENEQYF
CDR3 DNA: TGTGCCAGCAGCCCCCCAGGATTGGCCGAGAACGAGCAGTACTTC

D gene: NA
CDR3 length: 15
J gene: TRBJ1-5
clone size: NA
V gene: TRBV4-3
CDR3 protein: CASSQAPGSNQPQHF
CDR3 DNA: TGCGCCAGCAGCCAAGCGCCAGGTAGCAATCAGCCCCAGCATTTT

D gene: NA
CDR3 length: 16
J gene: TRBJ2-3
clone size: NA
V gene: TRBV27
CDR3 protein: CASSLYGPGGTDTQYF
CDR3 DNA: TGTGCCAGCAGTTTATATGGGCCGGGGGGCACAGATACGCAGTATTTT

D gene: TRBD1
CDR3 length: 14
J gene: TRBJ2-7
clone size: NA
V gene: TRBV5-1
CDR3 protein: CASSLDRQGVEQYF
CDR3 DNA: TGCGCCAGCAGCTTGGATAGGCAGGGGGTCGAGCAGTACTTC

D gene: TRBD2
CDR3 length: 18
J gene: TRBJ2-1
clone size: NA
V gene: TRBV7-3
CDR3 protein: CASRNSGSGGPPGSEQFF
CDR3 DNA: TGTGCCAGCAGAAACAGCGGTAGCGGGGGGCCCCCGGGGAGTGAGCAGTTCTTC

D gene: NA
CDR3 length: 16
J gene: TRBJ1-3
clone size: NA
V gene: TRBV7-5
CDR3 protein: CVRSASQGHKGNTIYF
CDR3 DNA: TGTGTCAGAAGCGCCTCACAGGGGCACAAGGGAAACACCATATATTTT

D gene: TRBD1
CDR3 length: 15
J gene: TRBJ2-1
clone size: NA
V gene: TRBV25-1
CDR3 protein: CASSAGQGSYNEQFF
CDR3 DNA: TGTGCCAGCAGTGCGGGACAGGGGTCCTACAATGAGCAGTTCTTC

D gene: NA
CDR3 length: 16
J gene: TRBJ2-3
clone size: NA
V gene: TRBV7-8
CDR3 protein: CASSLESALSTDTQYF
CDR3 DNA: TGTGCCAGCAGCTTAGAGTCAGCGCTAAGCACAGATACGCAGTATTTT

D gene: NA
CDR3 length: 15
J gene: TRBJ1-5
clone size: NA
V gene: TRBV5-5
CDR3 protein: CASSLRGYSNQPQHF
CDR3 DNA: TGTGCCAGCAGCTTGCGAGGGTATAGCAATCAGCCCCAGCATTTT

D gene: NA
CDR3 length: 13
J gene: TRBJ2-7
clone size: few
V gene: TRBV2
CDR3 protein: CASSADSSYEQYF
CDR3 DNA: TGTGCCAGCAGCGCCGACAGCTCCTACGAGCAGTACTTC

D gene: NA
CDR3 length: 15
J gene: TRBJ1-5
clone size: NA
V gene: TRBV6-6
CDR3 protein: CASSHGTFVNQPQHF
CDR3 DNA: TGTGCCAGCAGTCACGGGACATTCGTCAATCAGCCCCAGCATTTT

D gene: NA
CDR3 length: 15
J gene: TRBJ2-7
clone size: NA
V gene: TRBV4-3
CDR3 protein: CASSQEGRHHYEQYF
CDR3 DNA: TGCGCCAGCAGCCAAGAGGGCAGGCATCACTACGAGCAGTACTTC

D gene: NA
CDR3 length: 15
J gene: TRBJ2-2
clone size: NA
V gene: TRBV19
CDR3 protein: CASSIAVVANGELFF
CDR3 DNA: TGTGCCAGTAGTATTGCCGTGGTCGCGAACGGGGAGCTGTTTTTT

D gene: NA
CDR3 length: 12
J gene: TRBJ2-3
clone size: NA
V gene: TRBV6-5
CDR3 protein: CASRGWTDTQYF
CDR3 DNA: TGTGCCAGCAGGGGCTGGACAGATACGCAGTATTTT

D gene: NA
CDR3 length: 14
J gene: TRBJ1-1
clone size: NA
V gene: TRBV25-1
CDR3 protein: CASSPPTTNTEAFF
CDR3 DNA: TGTGCCAGCAGTCCCCCCACTACGAACACTGAAGCTTTCTTT

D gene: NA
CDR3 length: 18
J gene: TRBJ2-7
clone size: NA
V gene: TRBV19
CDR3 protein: CASSITPVGGPSSYEQYF
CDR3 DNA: TGTGCCAGTAGTATAACCCCCGTCGGCGGGCCGAGCTCCTACGAGCAGTACTTC

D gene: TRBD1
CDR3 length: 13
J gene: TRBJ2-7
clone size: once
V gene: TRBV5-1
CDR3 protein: CASSPQQGAEQYF
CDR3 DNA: TGCGCCAGCAGCCCACAACAGGGGGCCGAGCAGTACTTC

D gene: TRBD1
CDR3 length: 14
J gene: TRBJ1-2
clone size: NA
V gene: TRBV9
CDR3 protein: CASGEDRESYGYTF
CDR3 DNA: TGTGCCAGCGGCGAAGACAGGGAGAGCTATGGCTACACCTTC

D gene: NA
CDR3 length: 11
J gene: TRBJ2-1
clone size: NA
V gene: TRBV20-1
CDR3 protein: CSAGGPTGQFF
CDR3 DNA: TGCAGTGCGGGAGGTCCTACGGGGCAGTTCTTC